The clone carrying this T cell receptor beta chain was counted many times. Relative to the germline gene, one junction end is altered; a read error may explain this. Authors of the study amplified TCR beta CDR3 regions from RNA transcripts. HTBI primers drove first-round RT-PCR of the TCR CDR3. A single record per CDR3 protein comes from TCRdb applying MiXCR to the multiplex PCR reads. The table records roughly 510,000 distinct CDR3 sequences, about 20% of them present only once. This entry is derived from a study of T cells in Graves' hyperthyroidism and ophthalmopathy. Study as a whole: Upon initial diagnosis and before any treatment, peripheral blood was collected.

The TCR sequence derives from a young man with Graves' hyperthyroidism. Sequencing was carried out using blood.

The CDR3 is CSASPPENIKYF. For the CDR3, the DNA is TGCAGTGCTAGTCCCCCTGAAAACATTAAGTACTTC. The chain recombines TRBV20-1 with TRBJ2-4; unclear D gene. The germline V gene encodes CDR1 DFQATT and CDR2 SNEGSKA (reference sequence). This CDR3 is built from 12 residues.